This entry lists 18 T cell receptor beta chains sequenced from one sample in a study of T cells after yellow fever vaccination (dated by TCRdb to the late 2010s). Library construction relied on 5' RACE. Instrument on record: Illumina NovaSeq 6000. Using fastp at Q25 and MiXCR, TCRdb reprocessed the public reads and kept productive beta chains. Records with the same CDR3 protein are collapsed into one entry carrying the most frequent genes and DNA. This sample lists some 120,000 distinct CDR3 sequences; about 8.2% were detected once. About two fifths of the sample is in the top ten clones. The meaning of the sample's treatment or condition label: live attenuated yellow fever vaccine strain. This specimen was CD8+ T cells sorted from PBMCs, taken on the day of the yellow fever booster vaccination. The receptors shown here come from a man aged 18 to 30 who received the YFV17D yellow fever vaccine.

This clonotype came up a few times. As DNA, the CDR3 is TGCAGTGCTGTCGGCCTTGGGGACAGGGTGTCTCCCGGGGAGCTGTTTTTT. It translates to CSAVGLGDRVSPGELFF. V gene TRBV20-1 combines with J gene TRBJ2-2; 9 bases agree with TRBD1. The V gene's germline CDR1 is DFQATT and CDR2 SNEGSKA (reference sequence). V dropped 5 bases and J dropped 6; count of bases not matched to a gene: 16. The length of the CDR3 is 17 residues.

This clonotype was counted a few times. V is TRBV6-2 or TRBV6-3 and J is TRBJ2-7, with TRBD2 as a possible D gene (6 bases). The V end was cut by 7 bases, the J end by 6 bases, with 16 bases between. CDR3 size: 13 residues. Germline assignment: CDR1 MNHEY and CDR2 SVGEGT. The CDR3 nucleotides read TGTGCCAGCACCACGACAAGCGGGTTCGAGCAGTACTTC. Protein product: CASTTTSGFEQYF.

The CDR3 loop is CAIRRGYNSPLHF. DNA of the CDR3: TGTGCCATCAGGAGGGGGTATAATTCACCCCTCCACTTT. The rearrangement uses TRBV10-3 and TRBJ1-6; the D gene is possibly TRBD1 (6 bases). The V and J ends lost 6 bases and 4 bases respectively, with 7 bases between them. Per the germline V gene, CDR1 is ENHRY and CDR2 is SYGVKD. The CDR3 totals 13 residues.

This clonotype was seen at least ten times. The chain links TRBV4-1 to TRBJ2-1, with a possible D match to TRBD1 (6 bases). This CDR3 region has 14 residues. Germline V gene lookup returns CDR1 MGHRA and CDR2 YSYEKL. V lost 4 bases to trimming and J lost 5 bases, with 12 bases between them. CDR3 DNA sequence: TGCGCCAGCAGCCCGCAGACAGGTCACAATGAGCAGTTCTTC. Translation gives CASSPQTGHNEQFF.

This clonotype came up a few times. The rearrangement joins TRBV12-3 or TRBV12-4 to TRBJ1-5; 9 nucleotides match TRBD1. V gave up 4 bases and J gave up 9 bases; unmatched junction bases: 7. This CDR3 contains 14 residues. CDR3 protein: CASSSRDRVAPQHF. CDR3 sequence (DNA): TGTGCCAGCAGTTCCCGGGACAGGGTGGCGCCCCAGCATTTT.

This clonotype was seen only a few times. The chain is built from TRBV7-3 and TRBJ2-3; 9 bases are shared with TRBD2. Germline V gives CDR1 SGHTA, CDR2 FQGTGA. J lost 1 base, V lost 3 bases, and 5 bases had no gene match. The CDR3 extends over 16 amino acids. The CDR3 region has the DNA TGTGCCAGCAGCTTCAACCCTAGCGGGGGCACAGATACGCAGTATTTT. Its protein is CASSFNPSGGTDTQYF.

The chain employs TRBV7-9 and TRBJ2-1; D ambiguous. The CDR3 runs to 13 residues. Germline CDR1 reads SEHNR; CDR2 reads FQNEAQ (reference sequence). The V gene lost 3 bases and the J gene lost 5 bases, with 8 bases spanning the gap. This CDR3 reads CASSLAENNEQFF. CDR3 sequence (DNA): TGTGCCAGCAGCTTGGCAGAGAACAATGAGCAGTTCTTC.

This clonotype has only a few counts. The rearrangement uses TRBV6-1 and TRBJ2-1, with a possible D match to TRBD2 (5 bases). Germline V gives CDR1 MNHNS, CDR2 SASEGT. The length of the CDR3 is 11 residues. Trimming pared 2 bases from V and 15 bases from J, leaving 11 bases between. The CDR3 DNA reads as TGTGCCAGCAGTGAACCGGGAATAAGGTTCTTC. Its protein product is CASSEPGIRFF.

This clonotype has more than one count but fewer than ten. The gene calls are TRBV5-4 and TRBJ2-7; either TRBD1 or TRBD2 may supply D (5 bases each). The germline V and J ends were trimmed by 2 bases and 2 bases, with 14 bases remaining between them. Germline-derived CDR1 and CDR2 are SGHNT and YYREEE (reference sequence). The length of the CDR3 is 15 residues. CDR3 loop: CASSLRSGPAYEQYF. The CDR3 nucleotides are TGTGCCAGCAGCTTAAGATCGGGACCGGCCTACGAGCAGTACTTC.

The table lists this clonotype with many counts. The chain employs TRBV12-3 or TRBV12-4 and TRBJ2-1, with D tentatively TRBD2 (5 bases). Trimming removed 3 bases at V and 8 bases at J, with 8 bases between. The CDR3 covers 12 residues. The DNA of the CDR3 is TGTGCCAGCAGTTTTGGAGGCGATGAGCAGTTCTTC. This sequence encodes CASSFGGDEQFF.

This chain uses TRBV11-2 with TRBJ2-1; D not certain. The CDR3 has 14 residues. CDR1 is SGHAT and CDR2 is FQNNGV in the germline V gene. The germline V and J ends were trimmed by 4 bases and 10 bases, with 17 bases remaining between them. The CDR3 sequence: CASSWGGLGPEQFF. In DNA, the CDR3 is TGTGCCAGCAGCTGGGGTGGGCTAGGACCCGAGCAGTTCTTC.

This clonotype came up a few times. This sequence joins TRBV4-1 and TRBJ2-6; D uncertain. This CDR3 spans 17 amino acids. The germline gives CDR1 MGHRA, CDR2 YSYEKL. V lost 0 bases and J 0 bases, leaving 9 bases between the germline ends. The CDR3 sequence is CASSQDVQLSGANVLTF. The CDR3 DNA follows: TGCGCCAGCAGCCAAGATGTGCAGCTCTCTGGGGCCAACGTCCTGACTTTC.

This clonotype has a count of ten or more. This rearrangement joins TRBV4-2 to TRBJ2-3; TRBD2 aligns across 14 bases. The CDR3 covers 16 residues. V was pared by 4 bases and J by 4 bases, with 4 bases of the junction left unmatched. Germline CDR1 and CDR2: LGHNA and YNFKEQ. The CDR3 nucleotides read TGTGCCAGCAGCCCCGCGACTAGCGGGGGGGCAGATACGCAGTATTTT. Protein sequence: CASSPATSGGADTQYF.

The chain carries TRBV6-5 and TRBJ1-2; D uncertain. Germline CDR1 is MNHEY and CDR2 is SVGAGI. Trimming stripped 0 bases from V and 6 bases from J, with 11 bases between. This CDR3 is built from 14 residues. CDR3 loop: CASSYSIRVNGYTF. CDR3 sequence (DNA): TGTGCCAGCAGTTACTCGATCCGGGTGAATGGCTACACCTTC.

The V and J genes are TRBV7-9 and TRBJ1-5; a weak D match, TRBD1 (5 bases). V lost 5 bases, J lost 4 bases, and 9 bases lay in between. Germline V lookup: CDR1 SEHNR, CDR2 FQNEAQ (reference sequence). The CDR3 runs to 13 residues. The chain's CDR3 is CASSPGGNQPQHF. The CDR3 coding sequence is TGTGCCAGCAGCCCGGGGGGGAATCAGCCCCAGCATTTT. Complete variable domain (other parts from reference TRBV7-9 and TRBJ1-5): DTGVSQNPRHKITKRGQNVTFRCDPISEHNRLYWYRQTLGQGPEFLTYFQNEAQLEKSRLLSDRFSAERPKGSFSTLEIQRTEQGDSAMYLCASSPGGNQPQHFGDGTRLSIL.

This clonotype has a count of ten or more. The chain has TRBV12-3 or TRBV12-4 and TRBJ2-3; 8 nucleotides line up with TRBD2. The V segment lost 1 base and the J segment 3 bases; nucleotides outside the gene matches: 3. This CDR3 contains 15 residues. The CDR3, as DNA: TGTGCCAGCAGTTTAGTTCGGGGGGGAACAGATACGCAGTATTTT. Its protein product is CASSLVRGGTDTQYF.

This clonotype appeared a few times. The chain joins TRBV6-5 to TRBJ2-7, with 8 bases that match TRBD1. After removal of 6 bases from V and 1 base from J, the junction contained 11 bases not matched to a gene. This CDR3 spans 16 amino acids. In germline, CDR1 is MNHEY, CDR2 SVGAGI. As DNA, the CDR3 is TGTGCCAGCAGACCCGACCGGGACAGGAGTTCCTACGAGCAGTACTTC. Protein sequence: CASRPDRDRSSYEQYF.

V usage is TRBV7-9 and J usage is TRBJ2-1, with D maybe TRBD1 (5 bases). This CDR3 is 13 amino acids long. Germline assignment: CDR1 SEHNR and CDR2 FQNEAQ (reference sequence). The germline V and J ends were trimmed by 11 bases and 4 bases, with 15 bases remaining between them. CDR3 region: CAAGASRYNEQFF. CDR3 DNA sequence: TGTGCCGCTGGGGCCAGCCGATACAATGAGCAGTTCTTC.